Listed here are 27 T cell receptor beta chains from one sample, sequenced in a study of blood T cells in healthy people across ages. Using a J-beta primer mix together with a sample-barcoded 5' primer, a second PCR was run for roughly 6 to 11 cycles. TCRdb reprocessed the 5' RACE reads via MiXCR and lists one record per CDR3 protein. Seen here are roughly 700,000 distinct CDR3 sequences, less than 40% observed once, and the top ten hold approximately 15%. The specimen sequenced was blood. These receptor sequences come from a woman older than 75 in good health.

This clonotype was seen at least ten times. V is TRBV12-3 or TRBV12-4 and J is TRBJ2-3; possibly TRBD2 for D (6 bases). The CDR3 is made up of 17 amino acids. Trimming left V 0 bases short and J 1 base short, with 14 bases between. CDR3 DNA: TGTGCCAGCAGTTTAGCGAAGATAGCGGTTGGCACAGATACGCAGTATTTT. Encoded protein: CASSLAKIAVGTDTQYF.

This clonotype showed up many times. CDR3 nucleotide sequence: TGCGCCAGCAGCCCGGGACATAACACCGGGGAGCTGTTTTTT. As protein: CASSPGHNTGELFF. V and J are TRBV5-1 and TRBJ2-2, with a possible D match to TRBD1 (6 bases). The CDR3 has 14 residues. Per germline, CDR1 SGHRS and CDR2 YFSETQ. Trimming stripped 4 bases from V and 2 bases from J, with 9 bases between.

The CDR3 reads CASSAPGLLSGELFF. The DNA for the CDR3 is TGTGCCAGCAGTGCTCCGGGACTCCTATCCGGGGAGCTGTTTTTT. The rearrangement uses TRBV2 and TRBJ2-2; maybe TRBD2 (6 bases). The length of the CDR3 is 15 residues. V dropped 4 bases and J dropped 6 bases, with 15 bases sitting between them. Germline CDR1 SNHLY, CDR2 FYNNEI.

The chain recombines TRBV29-1 with TRBJ2-4; D may match TRBD1 or TRBD2 (5 bases each). The DNA end is more similar to TRBJ2-7, so the J call may be wrong. CDR1 is SQVTM and CDR2 is ANQGSEA in the germline V gene. This CDR3 is built from 12 residues. CDR3 sequence reads: CSVEGPLYEQYF. In nucleotides, the CDR3 is TGCAGCGTTGAGGGACCCCTTTACGAGCAGTACTTC.

The chain links TRBV6-2 or TRBV6-3 to TRBJ1-4; D gene ambiguous. Germline V gives CDR1 MNHEY, CDR2 SVGEGT. The V end lost 2 bases, the J end lost 8 bases, and 18 bases lay between the germline ends. This CDR3 has 16 amino acids. The CDR3 is CASSYAIGEVEEKLFF. The CDR3 DNA reads as TGTGCCAGCAGTTACGCGATCGGGGAGGTGGAGGAAAAACTGTTTTTT.

The genes are TRBV30 and TRBJ1-2, with a tentative D call TRBD1 (5 bases). The CDR3 extends over 13 amino acids. The V gene lost 0 bases and the J gene lost 4 bases, with 9 bases spanning the gap. Germline V CDR1 and CDR2: GTSNPN, SVGIG (reference sequence). The CDR3 DNA follows: TGTGCCTGGAGTGTACGCGGGGCCTATGGCTACACCTTC. Protein: CAWSVRGAYGYTF.

There are a few counts of this clonotype. A much larger clone sits a single nucleotide away, making a read error possible. V is TRBV6-5 and J is TRBJ2-1; D not certain. The end of the DNA is better explained by TRBJ2-7, so the J call may be wrong. CDR3 length: 14 amino acids. Germline lookup yields CDR1 MNHEY and CDR2 SVGAGI. The CDR3 sequence is CASSYLPEYNEQYF. The CDR3 DNA reads TGTGCCAGCAGTTACTTGCCAGAATACAATGAGCAGTACTTC.

This clonotype was detected many times. The chain employs TRBV7-8 and TRBJ2-1, with 8 positions matching TRBD1. J was trimmed by 5 bases and V by 1 base; bases with no gene match: 7. CDR1 SGHVS and CDR2 FQNEAQ come from the germline V gene. The CDR3 has 16 amino acids. DNA of the CDR3: TGTGCCAGCAGCTTAGTTAGGACAGGGAGGAACAATGAGCAGTTCTTC. It translates to CASSLVRTGRNNEQFF.

Of note for this clonotype: Germline is not matched at one junction end, which may reflect a read error. This rearrangement joins TRBV12-3 or TRBV12-4 to TRBJ2-3; TRBD1 aligns across 7 bases. This CDR3 contains 15 residues. In DNA, the CDR3 is TGTGCCAGCAGACCTAGCAGGGGGAGCACAGATACGGAGTATTTT. As protein: CASRPSRGSTDTEYF.

The chain is built from TRBV27 and TRBJ2-1, with D perhaps TRBD2 (6 bases). The germline V and J ends were trimmed by 0 bases and 5 bases, with 11 bases remaining between them. Germline V gene sequence: CDR1 MNHEY, CDR2 SMNVEV (reference sequence). The CDR3 is made up of 15 amino acids. The CDR3 spells CASSLSGDFHNEQFF. CDR3 coding DNA: TGTGCCAGCAGTTTATCGGGGGACTTCCACAATGAGCAGTTCTTC.

This clonotype was detected only a few times. The DNA of the CDR3 is TGTGCCAGCAGCTTGGTCCGCCTTACCTCTGGAAACACCATATATTTT. Protein product: CASSLVRLTSGNTIYF. The chain links TRBV7-2 to TRBJ1-3; no clear D. Germline assignment: CDR1 SGHTA and CDR2 FQGNSA. V was cut by 3 bases and J by 0 bases, with 12 bases left in between. The CDR3 contains 16 residues.

The chain couples TRBV15 to TRBJ2-5, with D perhaps assigned TRBD1 or TRBD2 (6 bases each). CDR3 size: 14 residues. Germline lookup yields CDR1 LNHNV and CDR2 YYDKDF (reference sequence). V was cut by 8 bases and J by 4 bases, with 17 bases left in between. CDR3 loop: CATSRPGAGETQYF. CDR3 nucleotides: TGTGCCACCTCCCGACCGGGGGCAGGAGAGACCCAGTACTTC.

The V call is TRBV20-1, the J call TRBJ2-7; D is possibly TRBD2 (6 bases). Germline values: CDR1 DFQATT, CDR2 SNEGSKA (reference sequence). The germline V and J ends were trimmed by 0 bases and 3 bases, with 21 bases remaining between them. This CDR3 spans 17 amino acids. The CDR3, as DNA: TGCAGTGCTAGAGATTTTCGGGGGAAGGGAAGAGGCTACGAGCAGTACTTC. It translates to CSARDFRGKGRGYEQYF.

This clonotype occurred many times. The rearrangement uses TRBV30 and TRBJ2-2, with TRBD2 matching over 15 bases. Trimming took 5 bases from V and 3 from J; bases not matched to a gene: 7. Germline CDR1 is GTSNPN and CDR2 is SVGIG (reference sequence). The CDR3 sequence is 17 residues long. DNA for the CDR3: TGTGCCTGGGGTGGACTAGCGGGGGGGACGGACACCGGGGAGCTGTTTTTT. It translates to CAWGGLAGGTDTGELFF.

The V gene is TRBV6-6, the J gene TRBJ1-5; D call uncertain. Trimming removed 6 bases from V and 3 bases from J, with 6 bases in between. Germline CDR1 and CDR2: MNHNY and SVGAGI (reference sequence). The CDR3 extends over 12 amino acids. CDR3 amino acids: CASSPNNQPQHF. CDR3 bases: TGTGCCAGCAGCCCAAACAATCAGCCCCAGCATTTT.

This clonotype was found many times. V is TRBV15 and J is TRBJ2-4; D not certain. The V and J ends lost 3 bases and 1 base respectively, with 16 bases between them. The CDR3 has 17 residues. The V gene's germline CDR1 is LNHNV and CDR2 YYDKDF (reference sequence). The CDR3 here is CATSSFVGQGAKNIQYF. CDR3 bases: TGTGCCACCAGCAGTTTCGTCGGTCAAGGGGCCAAAAACATTCAGTACTTC.

The V gene is TRBV29-1, the J gene TRBJ1-2; 12 positions match TRBD1. CDR1 SQVTM and CDR2 ANQGSEA come from the germline V gene. The J segment lost 8 bases and the V segment lost 7 bases, leaving 11 bases of the junction unmatched. CDR3 length: 14 residues. The CDR3, as DNA: TGCAGCGATCGGGACAGGGGGCTTTTGGAAGGCTACACCTTC. This sequence encodes CSDRDRGLLEGYTF.

As regards this clonotype: Just one base apart from a much larger clone, this may be a read error. This chain uses TRBV20-1 with TRBJ1-4, with D unresolved. CDR3 length equals 14 residues. Germline loops: CDR1 DFQATT, CDR2 SNEGSKA (reference sequence). Written as DNA, the CDR3 is TGCAGTGCTAGAGAAGGGCCCTCGAGGGAAAAACGGTTTTTT. This encodes CSAREGPSREKRFF.

This clonotype was picked up a small number of times. The chain has TRBV27 and TRBJ1-6; D is unresolved. V lost 2 bases and J lost 3, with 8 bases in between. Germline values: CDR1 MNHEY, CDR2 SMNVEV (reference sequence). There are 15 residues in the CDR3. The CDR3 region has the DNA TGTGCCAGCAGTTTAAGTACACACTATAATTCACCCCTCCACTTT. Protein sequence: CASSLSTHYNSPLHF.

This chain joins TRBV2 and TRBJ1-5; D is unclear. The V gene's germline CDR1 is SNHLY and CDR2 FYNNEI. V lost 2 bases to trimming and J lost 7 bases, with 9 bases between them. The CDR3 is 13 amino acids. CDR3 sequence reads: CASSERQQQPQHF. The CDR3 DNA sequence: TGTGCCAGCAGTGAACGGCAGCAACAGCCCCAGCATTTT. Full variable domain (rest looked up from reference TRBV2 and TRBJ1-5): EPEVTQTPSHQVTQMGQEVILRCVPISNHLYFYWYRQILGQKVEFLVSFYNNEISEKSEIFDDQFSVERPDGSNFTLKIRSTKLEDSAMYFCASSERQQQPQHFGDGTRLSIL.

This clonotype was recorded many times. V usage is TRBV7-2 and J usage is TRBJ2-7, with a tentative D call TRBD1 (5 bases). Trimming pared 0 bases from V and 3 bases from J, leaving 9 bases between. Germline V gene sequence: CDR1 SGHTA, CDR2 FQGNSA. The CDR3 loop spans 14 amino acids. CDR3 sequence reads: CASSLARTLYEQYF. Written as DNA, the CDR3 is TGTGCCAGCAGCTTAGCCCGGACACTCTACGAGCAGTACTTC.

This clonotype was counted at least ten times. This chain connects TRBV12-3 or TRBV12-4 to TRBJ2-7, with TRBD2 matching over 11 bases. V gave up 3 bases and J gave up 6 bases; unmatched junction bases: 16. The CDR3 is 18 amino acids. CDR3 sequence: CASSLRSRGLAGGVEQYF. DNA for the CDR3: TGTGCCAGCAGTTTGAGGTCAAGGGGTCTAGCGGGGGGCGTCGAGCAGTACTTC.

This chain uses TRBV7-9 with TRBJ2-3, with 7 bases fitting TRBD1. J gave up 7 bases and V 10 bases, and 2 bases lay outside the gene matches. Germline V lookup: CDR1 SEHNR, CDR2 FQNEAQ (reference sequence). This CDR3 is built from 10 residues. The CDR3 loop reads CATGGNTQYF. For the CDR3, the DNA is TGTGCCACAGGGGGAAATACGCAGTATTTT.

Concerning this clonotype itself: Compared with germline, one end of the junction differs, possibly owing to a read error. The rearrangement uses TRBV7-9 and TRBJ2-7, with no clear D. The CDR3 contains 14 residues. The germline V gene encodes CDR1 SEHNR and CDR2 FQNEAQ (reference sequence). This chain's CDR3 is CASSLAALPHEQYF. CDR3 nucleotides: TGTGCCAGCAGCTTAGCAGCGCTTCCCCACGAGCAATACTTC. The entire variable domain, with the rest obtained from reference TRBV7-9 and TRBJ2-7, is as follows: DTGVSQNPRHKITKRGQNVTFRCDPISEHNRLYWYRQTLGQGPEFLTYFQNEAQLEKSRLLSDRFSAERPKGSFSTLEIQRTEQGDSAMYLCASSLAALPHEQYFGPGTRLTVT.

A few counts support this clonotype. The rearrangement uses TRBV30 and TRBJ2-7, with 8 bases fitting TRBD1. Trimming cost V 5 bases and J 7 bases; bases outside gene matches: 4. CDR3 length equals 11 residues. CDR1 is GTSNPN, CDR2 SVGIG, per germline (reference sequence). The CDR3 coding sequence is TGTGCCTGGGCCAGGGGGCTGGAGCAGTACTTC. As protein: CAWARGLEQYF.

This clonotype was found many times. The chain employs TRBV10-3 and TRBJ2-3; 7 bases are shared with TRBD2. V trimming: 3 bases; J trimming: 0 bases; junction bases outside the gene matches: 18. CDR1 is ENHRY and CDR2 is SYGVKD in the germline V gene. This CDR3 has 20 residues. CDR3 residues: CAISDPNPGRRGTSTDTQYF. DNA for the CDR3: TGTGCCATCAGTGACCCGAACCCCGGTCGGCGGGGGACTAGCACAGATACGCAGTATTTT.

The CDR3 spells CSAAGGTANSPLHF. CDR3 coding DNA: TGCAGTGCCGCGGGAGGGACAGCTAATTCACCCCTCCACTTT. The chain has TRBV20-1 and TRBJ1-6, with 7 bases aligning to TRBD1. Per the germline V gene, CDR1 is DFQATT and CDR2 is SNEGSKA (reference sequence). V was pared by 6 bases and J by 6 bases, with 8 bases of the junction left unmatched. The CDR3 is made up of 14 amino acids.